This T cell receptor (beta chain) is from a study of spatial heterogeneity in lung cancer. TCRdb re-called the 5' RACE reads through MiXCR, storing one row per CDR3 protein. The top ten hold 25% to 30% of the sample, which has 20,000 or so distinct CDR3 sequences, roughly 3% seen once. Time point denoted: sample taken at primary tumor resection. Samples were donated by 72 untreated early-stage non-small cell lung cancer patients. TCRs were sequenced from unsorted whole RNA of tumor, nontumor lung or PBMC. General study points: More often at tumor resection than at routine follow-up, ubiquitous expanded tumor TCRs were detected in the blood.

In this sample, this clonotype turned up many times. Its specificity is unknown. This material consisted of PBMCs, taken at surgery. The receptor was isolated from a female donor with early-stage non-small cell lung cancer.

This chain's CDR3 is CASSSSGRRPYEQYF. Here the CDR3 DNA reads TGTGCCAGCAGTTCTTCTGGGCGGAGACCCTACGAGCAGTACTTC. The chain uses TRBV28 and TRBJ2-7, with D unresolved. Germline V gives CDR1 MDHEN, CDR2 SYDVKM. The CDR3 runs 15 residues. V lost 4 bases, J lost 2 bases, and 15 bases lay in between.